The 30 T cell receptor beta chains presented below share a single source sample, sequenced in a study of blood T cell repertoires in COVID-19 (dated by TCRdb to about 2020). The library was built by means of the immunoSEQ multiplex PCR assay. The source is immuneACCESS, and TCRdb retained only in-frame sequences with V and J called. Part of the clones is not carried over; for the studies checked, unresolved V genes explain less than half of this, and the remainder is unexplained. This sample has roughly 200,000 clones in its table, and roughly 87% of those were observed once. The ten largest clones represent around 10% of the sample. Sequencing was performed on PBMCs or T cells enriched from blood (not recorded which). The receptors shown here come from a young man with acute COVID-19.

The chain uses TRBV20-1 and TRBJ1-5, with a weak D call TRBD1 (5 bases). Trimming pared 3 bases from V and 3 bases from J, leaving 9 bases between. CDR3 size: 13 residues. Germline CDR1 reads DFQATT; CDR2 reads SNEGSKA (reference sequence). Written as DNA, the CDR3 is TGCAGTGCTAGTCAGGGTGACAATCAGCCCCAGCATTTT. It is translated as CSASQGDNQPQHF.

The rearrangement links TRBV3-1 (or the pseudogene TRBV3-2) to TRBJ2-3; 9 bases match TRBD2. This CDR3 contains 17 residues. Germline V gene sequence: CDR1 LGHDT, CDR2 YNNKEL (reference sequence). V lost 4 bases to trimming and J lost 5 bases; unmatched junction nucleotides: 13. The CDR3 loop reads CASSLDAAGGGEDTQYF. The DNA for the CDR3 is TGTGCCAGCAGCCTCGATGCAGCGGGAGGTGGTGAAGATACGCAGTATTTT.

The rearrangement uses TRBV11-2 and TRBJ2-1; the D gene is possibly TRBD2 (6 bases). V lost 0 bases to trimming and J lost 15 bases, with 12 bases between them. The CDR3 is made up of 12 amino acids. Germline CDR1 SGHAT, CDR2 FQNNGV. DNA for the CDR3: TGTGCCAGCAGCTTAGATCGGAGGGCCCCGTTCTTC. Amino acid sequence: CASSLDRRAPFF.

This clone was detected a few times. The chain uses TRBV6-5 and TRBJ2-7; TRBD2 aligns across 8 bases. The germline gives CDR1 MNHEY, CDR2 SVGAGI. There are 14 residues in the CDR3. Losses at the gene ends were 5 bases for V and 3 bases for J; bases not matched to a gene: 6. The CDR3 here is CASSPLSGVYEQYF. CDR3 DNA sequence: TGTGCCAGCAGTCCGCTTAGCGGGGTCTACGAGCAGTACTTC.

This clone was seen only once. The chain links TRBV25-1 to TRBJ2-1; tentative D call: TRBD2 (5 bases). Between the trimmed V and J ends, which lost 2 bases and 0 bases, there was a span of 14 bases. The CDR3 covers 17 residues. The germline gives CDR1 MGHDK, CDR2 SYGVNS. The CDR3 spells CASSEKRSGSSYNEQFF. CDR3 in DNA: TGTGCCAGCAGTGAAAAGAGGTCGGGGAGCTCCTACAATGAGCAGTTCTTC.

The chain has TRBV6-2 or TRBV6-3 and TRBJ2-7, with a weak D call TRBD1 (5 bases). The CDR3 extends over 13 amino acids. CDR1 and CDR2 (germline): MNHEY, SVGEGT. V was cut by 2 bases and J by 6 bases, with 11 bases left in between. CDR3 in DNA: TGTGCCAGCAGTTACGCAGGGCTGGGCGAGCAGTACTTC. This sequence encodes CASSYAGLGEQYF.

The V call is TRBV5-1, the J call TRBJ2-7, with TRBD1 matching over 8 bases. V gave up 2 bases and J gave up 1 base; unmatched junction bases: 2. CDR1 is SGHRS, CDR2 YFSETQ, per germline. The length of the CDR3 is 14 residues. CDR3: CASSFRDRSYEQYF. The DNA of the CDR3 is TGCGCCAGCAGCTTCCGGGACAGGTCCTACGAGCAGTACTTC.

V gene TRBV7-9 combines with J gene TRBJ2-1; D possibly corresponds to TRBD2 (5 bases). V gave up 5 bases and J gave up 9 bases, with 20 bases separating them. The CDR3 runs 15 residues. Per germline, CDR1 SEHNR and CDR2 FQNEAQ (reference sequence). In nucleotides, the CDR3 is TGTGCCAGCAGCGACTATCGGGTTATGAAAGGTGAGCAGTTCTTC. Its translation: CASSDYRVMKGEQFF.

This rearrangement joins TRBV4-1 to TRBJ2-3, with 12 bases identical to TRBD2. CDR1 and CDR2 (germline): MGHRA, YSYEKL. The CDR3 runs 18 residues. The trim removed 3 bases at V and 2 bases at J, leaving 9 bases unmatched. The CDR3 DNA reads TGCGCCAGCAGCCAGTATCTCGGACTAGCGGGGTACACAGATACGCAGTATTTT. Protein sequence: CASSQYLGLAGYTDTQYF.

The chain links TRBV5-4 to TRBJ1-2, with 7 bases matching TRBD1. CDR1 is SGHNT, CDR2 YYREEE, per germline (reference sequence). The ends lost 1 base at V and 0 bases at J; junction bases unmatched: 0. The CDR3 runs to 14 residues. The CDR3 is CASSLTGANYGYTF. The CDR3 DNA sequence: TGTGCCAGCAGCTTGACAGGGGCTAACTATGGCTACACCTTC.

The V call is TRBV25-1, the J call TRBJ2-3; D is possibly TRBD2 (5 bases). V lost 6 bases and J lost 6, with 16 bases in between. The CDR3 is made up of 14 amino acids. Per the germline V gene, CDR1 is MGHDK and CDR2 is SYGVNS. CDR3 nucleotides: TGTGCCAGCAGGACGCTGAGGACTGACGATACGCAGTATTTT. It is translated as CASRTLRTDDTQYF.

The V gene is TRBV5-1, the J gene TRBJ1-1; 10 positions agree with TRBD1. The junction had 8 bases not matched to a gene; V was cut back by 4 bases and J by 5 bases. This CDR3 comprises 15 residues. The germline CDR1 and CDR2 sequences are SGHRS and YFSETQ. The CDR3 DNA reads as TGCGCCAGCAGCCGGGGGACAGGGGCATATACTGAAGCTTTCTTT. This sequence encodes CASSRGTGAYTEAFF.

V is TRBV6-4 and J is TRBJ1-1; 7 bases match TRBD1. J was trimmed by 3 bases and V by 5 bases; bases with no gene match: 6. Germline V CDR1 and CDR2: MRHNA, SNTAGT. The CDR3 has 14 amino acids. CDR3 loop: CASSISDRDTEAFF. The DNA for the CDR3 is TGTGCCAGCAGTATTTCCGACAGGGACACTGAAGCTTTCTTT.

The J gene is TRBJ1-1, the V gene TRBV5-1; D call uncertain. Looked up from germline, CDR1 is SGHRS and CDR2 is YFSETQ. V lost 4 bases, J lost 6 bases, and 13 bases lay in between. The CDR3 has 13 residues. In DNA, the CDR3 is TGCGCCAGCAGCGAGTACCTCGGGGCTGAAGCTTTCTTT. This gives the protein CASSEYLGAEAFF.

The chain combines TRBV10-3 with TRBJ1-3; D unresolved. V lost 0 bases, J lost 6 bases, and 21 bases lay in between. The germline V gene encodes CDR1 ENHRY and CDR2 SYGVKD. The CDR3 extends over 18 amino acids. As DNA, the CDR3 is TGTGCCATCAGTGAGTCCGTAGTCATGGGCTCCCCTGCAAACACCATATATTTT. Translated, it gives CAISESVVMGSPANTIYF.

The sample holds one count of this clone. The chain employs TRBV28 and TRBJ2-6; the D is unclear. Per the germline V gene, CDR1 is MDHEN and CDR2 is SYDVKM. The CDR3 contains 18 residues. Trimming took off 5 bases at V and 0 bases at J, with 17 bases between the two ends. CDR3 nucleotide sequence: TGTGCCAGCAGTGCCCCAGGCTTCTGGGTCTCTGGGGCCAACGTCCTGACTTTC. This translates into CASSAPGFWVSGANVLTF.

This chain connects TRBV28 to TRBJ1-4; tentative D call: TRBD1 (6 bases). Germline assignment: CDR1 MDHEN and CDR2 SYDVKM. The CDR3 is made up of 14 amino acids. The germline V and J ends were trimmed by 2 bases and 8 bases, with 12 bases remaining between them. The CDR3 sequence: CASSLDRRGEKLFF. The CDR3 nucleotides are TGTGCCAGCAGTTTAGACAGGCGGGGGGAAAAACTGTTTTTT.

The CDR3 nucleotides read TGTGCCAGCAGCTCTGACAGGGCACTCTCACCCCTCCACTTT. Residues: CASSSDRALSPLHF. The rearrangement joins TRBV5-6 to TRBJ1-6, with 7 bases that match TRBD1. CDR3 length equals 14 residues. Germline assignment: CDR1 SGHDT and CDR2 YYEEEE. V dropped 3 bases and J dropped 10; count of bases not matched to a gene: 7.

Only a few counts were recorded for this clone. V is TRBV7-8 and J is TRBJ2-5; the match to TRBD2 covers 7 bases. The germline gives CDR1 SGHVS, CDR2 FQNEAQ. The CDR3 contains 15 residues. J was trimmed by 4 bases and V by 1 base; bases with no gene match: 6. The CDR3 DNA follows: TGTGCCAGCAGCTTAGGGGGAGGGTTACGAGAGACCCAGTACTTC. It is translated as CASSLGGGLRETQYF.

This clone was detected a few times. The chain recombines TRBV27 with TRBJ1-2, with 7 bases fitting TRBD1. The germline gives CDR1 MNHEY, CDR2 SMNVEV (reference sequence). The ends lost 8 bases at V and 5 bases at J; junction bases unmatched: 14. The CDR3 runs to 15 residues. This chain's CDR3 is CASGRSTGSGYGYTF. The CDR3 region has the DNA TGTGCCAGCGGGCGATCGACAGGGAGTGGTTATGGCTACACCTTC.

This chain uses TRBV7-9 with TRBJ2-1; D not resolved. CDR3 length: 11 amino acids. V dropped 4 bases and J dropped 11 bases, with 9 bases sitting between them. Germline V gene lookup returns CDR1 SEHNR and CDR2 FQNEAQ (reference sequence). CDR3 protein: CASSSGNQQFF. The DNA of the CDR3 is TGTGCCAGCAGCTCTGGCAACCAGCAGTTCTTC.

The chain is built from TRBV28 and TRBJ1-5; D is unresolved. CDR1 and CDR2 (germline): MDHEN, SYDVKM. V was trimmed by 3 bases and J by 3 bases, leaving 12 bases between them. The CDR3 spans 15 residues. In DNA form, the CDR3 reads TGTGCCAGCAGTTTTGTCAGGTTGGCCAATCAGCCCCAGCATTTT. Encoded protein: CASSFVRLANQPQHF.

This clone came up a few times. V usage is TRBV6-4 and J usage is TRBJ2-5; maybe TRBD2 (6 bases). The CDR3 has 15 residues. The ends were cut back, 2 bases at V and 7 bases at J, with 17 bases in the middle. Germline values: CDR1 MRHNA, CDR2 SNTAGT. The CDR3 spells CASSDRPSDVGTQYF. The CDR3, as DNA: TGTGCCAGCAGTGACCGGCCTAGCGACGTTGGGACCCAGTACTTC.

CDR3 region: CASSFHKLAGGNIEETQYF. The CDR3 DNA follows: TGTGCCAGCAGTTTTCACAAACTAGCGGGAGGAAACATCGAAGAGACCCAGTACTTC. The J gene is TRBJ2-5, the V gene TRBV28; 12 bases align to TRBD2. The CDR3 consists of 19 residues. V shed 3 bases and J 3 bases; nucleotides not matched to a gene: 14. CDR1 and CDR2 (germline): MDHEN, SYDVKM.

This clone was recorded only once. The V and J genes are TRBV19 and TRBJ1-2; D gene ambiguous. The V gene lost 1 base and the J gene lost 5 bases, with 17 bases spanning the gap. Germline V gives CDR1 LNHDA, CDR2 SQIVND (reference sequence). This CDR3 contains 16 residues. CDR3 region: CASSIVRGSSLYGYTF. DNA of the CDR3: TGTGCCAGTAGTATAGTCAGAGGCAGCTCGCTGTATGGCTACACCTTC.

In this sample, this clone turned up a few times. This chain connects TRBV7-9 to TRBJ2-5, with TRBD2 matching over 11 bases. CDR3 length equals 14 residues. Germline V gene lookup returns CDR1 SEHNR and CDR2 FQNEAQ (reference sequence). V shed 5 bases, J shed 3 bases, and the junction held 2 bases outside the gene matches. As DNA, the CDR3 is TGTGCCAGCAGCCCGACTAGCGGGAAAGAGACCCAGTACTTC. It translates to CASSPTSGKETQYF. Full variable domain (outside the CDR3, taken from reference TRBV7-9 and TRBJ2-5): DTGVSQNPRHKITKRGQNVTFRCDPISEHNRLYWYRQTLGQGPEFLTYFQNEAQLEKSRLLSDRFSAERPKGSFSTLEIQRTEQGDSAMYLCASSPTSGKETQYFGPGTRLLVL.

The rearrangement uses TRBV28 and TRBJ2-1, with 7 bases matching TRBD2. The CDR3 has 12 residues. V shed 6 bases, J shed 12 bases, and the junction held 8 bases outside the gene matches. CDR1 and CDR2 (germline): MDHEN, SYDVKM. The CDR3, as DNA: TGTGCCAGCAGCCCCCGGACTAGGGGGCAGTTCTTC. Amino acid sequence: CASSPRTRGQFF.

The chain employs TRBV19 and TRBJ2-7; no definite D call. CDR1 is LNHDA, CDR2 SQIVND, per germline (reference sequence). The germline V and J ends were trimmed by 1 base and 0 bases, with 10 bases remaining between them. CDR3 size: 15 residues. In DNA, the CDR3 is TGTGCCAGTAGTATAGCACTCCACAGCTCCTACGAGCAGTACTTC. It translates to CASSIALHSSYEQYF.

This clone was found once. The chain combines TRBV24-1 with TRBJ2-3, with TRBD2 matching 11 bases. The CDR3 runs to 18 residues. The junction had 10 bases not matched to a gene; V was cut back by 4 bases and J by 2 bases. CDR1 is KGHDR, CDR2 SFDVKD, per germline. The CDR3 DNA reads as TGTGCCACCAGTGAATCCTCGGGACTAGCGGCAATCACAGATACGCAGTATTTT. Amino acids: CATSESSGLAAITDTQYF.

This clone was counted once. The chain employs TRBV7-9 and TRBJ2-1, with no clear D. V was pared by 0 bases and J by 5 bases, with 5 bases between. The CDR3 is 13 residues long. The germline V gene has CDR1 SEHNR and CDR2 FQNEAQ (reference sequence). CDR3 in amino acids: CASSLALDNEQFF. The CDR3 region has the DNA TGTGCCAGCAGCTTAGCACTTGACAATGAGCAGTTCTTC. The whole variable domain, filled in from reference TRBV7-9 and TRBJ2-1, reads DTGVSQNPRHKITKRGQNVTFRCDPISEHNRLYWYRQTLGQGPEFLTYFQNEAQLEKSRLLSDRFSAERPKGSFSTLEIQRTEQGDSAMYLCASSLALDNEQFFGPGTRLTVL.